These T cell receptor beta chains were read from a single sample in a study of identical twins. TCRdb passed the 5' RACE reads through MiXCR, listing each CDR3 protein once. The sample consists of under 400,000 distinct CDR3 sequences, 8.5% to 10% of them appearing once. Material: naive T cells sorted from blood. All receptors derive from a woman aged 45-60 years in good health. CDR3s include the opening cysteine and the closing phenylalanine or tryptophan. D genes are given only for firm matches. Only part of the rows carry a size: once, few, many, or a class if the clone is expanded.

size	V	D	J	CDR3	DNA
few	TRBV6-5	-	TRBJ1-6	CASSYGGAVSPLHF	TGTGCCAGCAGTTACGGGGGGGCTGTTTCACCCCTCCACTTT
-	TRBV12-3/TRBV12-4	-	TRBJ2-1	CASSLLSGVSYNEQFF	TGTGCCAGCAGTCTTCTATCGGGAGTCTCCTACAATGAGCAGTTCTTC
-	TRBV24-1	TRBD1	TRBJ2-7	CATSDPGQGREQYF	TGTGCCACCAGTGACCCCGGACAGGGGAGGGAGCAGTACTTC
few	TRBV3-1	-	TRBJ2-1	CASSPPLYNEQFF	TGTGCCAGCAGCCCACCCTTATACAATGAGCAGTTCTTC
many	TRBV7-8	-	TRBJ1-3	CASSLTGKLDTIYF	TGTGCCAGCAGCTTAACAGGGAAGTTGGACACCATATATTTT
few	TRBV6-5	-	TRBJ2-3	CASSHTSSVRDTQYF	TGTGCCAGCAGTCACACTAGTTCAGTCAGAGATACGCAGTATTTT
few	TRBV19	TRBD2	TRBJ2-1	CASSSREGSSYNEQFF	TGTGCCAGTTCGTCGCGGGAGGGTAGCTCCTACAATGAGCAGTTCTTC
-	TRBV5-1	TRBD1	TRBJ1-1	CASSFNGQGPNTEAFF	TGCGCCAGCAGCTTCAACGGACAGGGTCCGAACACTGAAGCTTTCTTT
few	TRBV11-3	TRBD2	TRBJ2-1	CASRIGIAGSNEQFF	TGTGCCAGCAGAATAGGGATAGCGGGGTCGAATGAGCAGTTCTTC
-	TRBV7-2	-	TRBJ2-7	CASSLGPGHYYEQYF	TGTGCCAGCAGCTTAGGCCCGGGCCACTACTACGAGCAGTACTTC
-	TRBV11-3	-	TRBJ2-3	CASSPIRAGDTQYF	TGTGCCAGCAGCCCCATTAGGGCCGGGGATACGCAGTATTTT
many	TRBV29-1	-	TRBJ2-2	CSVEEGAGHYTGELFF	TGCAGCGTTGAGGAGGGGGCGGGACATTACACCGGGGAGCTGTTTTTT
-	TRBV3-1	-	TRBJ2-2	CASSQDPGPGELFF	TGTGCCAGCAGCCAAGATCCGGGTCCCGGGGAGCTGTTTTTT
many	TRBV7-8	TRBD1	TRBJ2-3	CASAGQGPFTDTQYF	TGTGCCAGCGCCGGACAGGGTCCCTTCACAGATACGCAGTATTTT
few	TRBV2	-	TRBJ1-2	CASSGLGGASYGYTF	TGTGCCAGCAGTGGCCTCGGGGGGGCCTCCTATGGCTACACCTTC
-	TRBV14	-	TRBJ2-1	CASSQVIGRNEQFF	TGTGCCAGCAGCCAAGTAATCGGTCGCAATGAGCAGTTCTTC
-	TRBV4-1	-	TRBJ2-1	CASSQEFGAQQFF	TGCGCCAGCAGCCAAGAGTTTGGGGCACAGCAGTTCTTC
many	TRBV12-3/TRBV12-4	TRBD2	TRBJ2-3	CASSRLAGSTDTQYF	TGTGCCAGCAGTAGACTAGCGGGGTCCACAGATACGCAGTATTTT
many	TRBV15	TRBD1	TRBJ1-5	CATSRDGGDRGKPQHF	TGTGCCACCAGCAGAGATGGAGGGGACAGGGGAAAGCCCCAGCATTTT
few	TRBV9	-	TRBJ2-2	CASSVLEIVGELFF	TGTGCCAGCAGCGTACTCGAGATAGTCGGGGAGCTGTTTTTT
many	TRBV24-1	TRBD2	TRBJ2-3	CATSSGGFTDTQYF	TGTGCCACCAGTAGCGGGGGGTTCACAGATACGCAGTATTTT
-	TRBV11-2	-	TRBJ2-3	CASSVGADTQYF	TGTGCCAGCAGTGTTGGGGCAGATACGCAGTATTTT
few	TRBV12-3/TRBV12-4	-	TRBJ2-1	CASLDWGPYNEQFF	TGTGCCAGCCTGGATTGGGGCCCGTACAATGAGCAGTTCTTC
many	TRBV12-3/TRBV12-4	-	TRBJ2-7	CATALGGSYEQYF	TGTGCCACGGCCCTAGGAGGGTCCTACGAGCAGTACTTC
many	TRBV25-1	-	TRBJ2-7	CASSESGSPHYEQYF	TGTGCCAGCAGTGAATCGGGGTCCCCCCATTACGAGCAGTACTTC
few	TRBV5-1	TRBD2	TRBJ2-1	CASSLVEGGPGEQFF	TGCGCCAGCAGCTTGGTAGAGGGAGGGCCGGGTGAGCAGTTCTTC
-	TRBV11-2	TRBD1	TRBJ1-1	CASSLSLGQGAEAFF	TGTGCCAGCAGCTTATCCCTCGGACAGGGGGCTGAAGCTTTCTTT
many	TRBV20-1	TRBD1	TRBJ2-2	CSARGQGSKFTDTGELFF	TGCAGTGCTAGGGGACAGGGGAGTAAGTTTACGGACACCGGGGAGCTGTTTTTT
-	TRBV28	-	TRBJ1-2	CASRTPEVGYTF	TGTGCCAGCCGGACACCCGAGGTTGGCTACACCTTC
many	TRBV14	TRBD2	TRBJ2-7	CASSPIAGGSYEQYF	TGTGCCAGCAGCCCCATAGCGGGAGGTTCCTACGAGCAGTACTTC
few	TRBV15	TRBD1	TRBJ1-1	CATSRRQGGTEAFF	TGTGCCACCAGCAGAAGACAGGGGGGCACTGAAGCTTTCTTT
-	TRBV29-1	TRBD1	TRBJ1-1	CSGGQGYTEAFF	TGCAGCGGGGGACAGGGGTACACTGAAGCTTTCTTT
-	TRBV20-1	-	TRBJ1-3	CSARDSNLTGGNTIYF	TGCAGTGCTAGAGATTCTAATTTAACGGGGGGAAACACCATATATTTT
few	TRBV27	TRBD2	TRBJ2-3	CASSLLGLAGVDTQYF	TGTGCCAGCAGCCTTCTTGGACTAGCGGGAGTGGATACGCAGTATTTT
-	TRBV4-2	-	TRBJ2-5	CASSQAVGYGRGDETQYF	TGTGCCAGCAGCCAAGCAGTCGGTTACGGGAGAGGAGACGAGACCCAGTACTTC
many	TRBV12-3/TRBV12-4	-	TRBJ1-1	CASSQRTGKAFF	TGTGCCAGCAGTCAACGAACAGGAAAAGCTTTCTTT
-	TRBV12-3/TRBV12-4	TRBD2	TRBJ2-3	CASSDSYRFGRDTQYF	TGTGCCAGCAGTGACTCTTACAGGTTCGGGAGGGATACGCAGTATTTT
-	TRBV5-1	-	TRBJ2-6	CASSSQPGANVLTF	TGCGCCAGCAGCTCGCAGCCGGGGGCCAACGTCCTGACTTTC
-	TRBV7-9	TRBD1	TRBJ1-1	CASSPTGVPEAFF	TGTGCCAGCAGCCCGACAGGGGTGCCTGAAGCTTTCTTT
many	TRBV24-1	TRBD1	TRBJ2-1	CATSGTGGLNEQFF	TGTGCCACCAGCGGGACAGGGGGCCTCAATGAGCAGTTCTTC
many	TRBV29-1	-	TRBJ2-5	CSVDRETQYF	TGCAGCGTTGATCGGGAGACCCAGTACTTC